This T cell receptor (beta chain) is drawn from a study of cytomegalovirus exposure and HLA in healthy donors. Study-wide findings and caveats: In a later analysis, common viral pathogens appeared linked to several of the most significant clusters. The majority of TCR sequences were rare, yet some public TCRs appeared in many donors. Analyzed later, most CMV-associated TCR beta chains appeared HLA-restricted. It was 164 TCR beta chains that were listed as cytomegalovirus-associated.

CDR3 size: 13 residues. V lost 2 bases to trimming and J lost 7 bases, with 11 bases between them. Germline-derived CDR1 and CDR2 are MNHEY and SVGAGI. 13 Jbeta primers and 60 Vbeta primers were used for the PCR. TCRdb's table, derived via immunoSEQ multiplex PCR, lists solely in-frame clones and lacks some. The sample records about 160,000 clones, about 65% being singletons. As regards this clone: Antigen specificity is unknown. Different DNA sequences within this sample yield the same CDR3.

The chain uses TRBV6-5 and TRBJ1-2; D is unclear. The clonotype comes from a woman aged 18-29 years in good health and CMV-seropositive. Sequencing was carried out using PBMCs. The CDR3: CASSYAPGSGYTF. The CDR3, as DNA: TGTGCCAGCAGTTACGCGCCCGGTAGTGGCTACACCTTC.